This T cell receptor (beta chain) was sequenced during a study of T cells in Graves' hyperthyroidism and ophthalmopathy. Amplification yielded TCR beta CDR3 regions, with RNA transcripts as the source. First-round RT-PCR with HTBI primers amplified the TCR CDR3 region. One entry per CDR3 protein results from TCRdb running MiXCR on the multiplex PCR reads. The data contain 600,000 or so distinct CDR3 sequences, 16% of them seen just once; the ten biggest clones take up less than 4.5%. Concerning this clonotype: A much more abundant neighbour one base away suggests this may be a read error.

Per germline, CDR1 SGHAT and CDR2 FQNNGV. V lost 8 bases to trimming and J lost 6 bases, with 22 bases between them. This CDR3 is built from 16 residues. The chain carries TRBV11-2 and TRBJ2-2; TRBD2 might be the D (6 bases). This receptor was obtained from a woman aged 25 to 39 with Graves' hyperthyroidism. Source material: blood. CDR3 protein: CASHSRDGGVPGELFF. CDR3 sequence (DNA): TGTGCCAGCCACTCCCGGGACGGGGGAGTACCCGGGGAGCTGTTTTTT.